The clone carrying this T cell receptor beta chain appeared a few times. Its antigen is as yet unknown. The sample belongs to a study of beta chain features in type 1 diabetes. The V gene's germline CDR1 is LNHDA and CDR2 SQIVND (reference sequence). Losses at the gene ends were 8 bases for V and 2 bases for J; bases not matched to a gene: 3. CDR3 length: 14 amino acids. Study findings and constraints: Researchers reported that naive, central memory and Treg TCRB repertoires appeared more similar in patients than in healthy donors.

Since all of the isolated RNA was reverse transcribed, expressed TCRB transcripts were what got sequenced. Generated by immunoSEQ multiplex PCR, the TCRdb table keeps only in-frame clones and is missing some. The sample lists a few hundred thousand clones, more than 12% occurring once. CD45RO/CCR7/CD25/CD127/CD95/CD27 staining was used to isolate CD4+ naive, central memory, regulatory and stem cell-like memory cells by sorting. The chain recombines TRBV19 with TRBJ1-2; 12 bases map to TRBD1. Material for sequencing was naive CD4+ T cells from blood. The sequence was obtained from a woman aged 18-29 years in good health. The CDR3 loop reads CASRDRGLNYGYTF. The CDR3 coding sequence is TGTGCCAGTCGGGACAGGGGGCTGAACTATGGCTACACCTTC.